This TCR beta chain is from a study of shared clonotypes between healthy human individuals. Produced via immunoSEQ multiplex PCR; TCRdb's table is partial and in-frame only. The sample has around 1.4 million clones, 98% seen once. The ends were cut back, 5 bases at V and 3 bases at J, with 11 bases in the middle. The V gene's germline CDR1 is MNHEY and CDR2 SVGAGI. The CDR3 contains 14 residues. J is TRBJ1-5 and V is TRBV6-5; no clear D gene. Sequencing was carried out using naive CD4+ T cells sorted from blood. Described subset: CD45RA+ positively selected. This clonotype originated in a man aged 30-40 years in good health. The chain's CDR3 is CASSLREINQPQHF. The CDR3 nucleotides read TGTGCCAGCAGTCTCCGGGAGATCAATCAGCCCCAGCATTTT.